This T cell receptor beta chain came from a study of T cell repertoires in cytomegalovirus infection. Notes on this clonotype: Antigen unknown.

Germline CDR1 and CDR2: MNHNS and SASEGT. The CDR3 has 16 amino acids. Trimming removed 1 base at V and 2 bases at J, with 13 bases between. TCRdb redid the calling of the reads with MiXCR, one entry per CDR3 protein. This table holds 300,000 to 400,000 distinct CDR3 sequences, roughly 25% found once. This sequence joins TRBV6-1 and TRBJ2-3; a weak D match, TRBD1 (6 bases). The TCR was taken from a human donor in good health (CMV status not recorded). Some clones in this sample may be carry-over from other donors' samples. Sample: cultured PBMCs, taken from culture after CMV antigen stimulation. DNA of the CDR3: TGTGCCAGCAGTGAAGGGGCCTACAGGGTCACAGATACGCAGTATTTT. Translation gives CASSEGAYRVTDTQYF.